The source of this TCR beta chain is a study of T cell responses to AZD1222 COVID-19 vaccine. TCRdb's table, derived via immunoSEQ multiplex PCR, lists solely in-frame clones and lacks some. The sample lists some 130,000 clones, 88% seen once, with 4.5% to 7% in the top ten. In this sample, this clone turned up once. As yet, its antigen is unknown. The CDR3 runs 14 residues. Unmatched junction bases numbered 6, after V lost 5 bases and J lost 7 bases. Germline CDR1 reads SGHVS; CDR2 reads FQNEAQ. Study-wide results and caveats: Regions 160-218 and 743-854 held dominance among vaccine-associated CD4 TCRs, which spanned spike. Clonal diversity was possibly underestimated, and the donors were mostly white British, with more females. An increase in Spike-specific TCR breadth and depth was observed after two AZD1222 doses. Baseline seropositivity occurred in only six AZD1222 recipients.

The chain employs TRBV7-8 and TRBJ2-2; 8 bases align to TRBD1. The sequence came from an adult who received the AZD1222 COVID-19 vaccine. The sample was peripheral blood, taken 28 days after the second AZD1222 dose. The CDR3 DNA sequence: TGTGCCAGCAGCGCGGACAGGGATCGCGGGGAGCTGTTTTTT. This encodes CASSADRDRGELFF. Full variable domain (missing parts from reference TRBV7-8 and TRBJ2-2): GAGVSQSPRYKVAKRGQDVALRCDPISGHVSLFWYQQALGQGPEFLTYFQNEAQLDKSGLPSDRFFAERPEGSVSTLKIQRTQQEDSAVYLCASSADRDRGELFFGEGSRLTVL.